Detailed here is one T cell receptor (beta chain). This CDR3 is built from 13 residues. Trimming pared 6 bases from V and 6 bases from J, leaving 15 bases between. The germline CDR1 and CDR2 sequences are KGHSH and LQKENI. This sample is part of a study of blood T cell repertoires in COVID-19. Original processing notes: Researchers report that nucleated cell counts were estimated from reference gene primer amplification. Profiling relied on immunoSEQ multiplex PCR, and the TCRdb table lists in-frame clones only, not all of them. V and J calls and clone size are copied from that table; D and trimming were computed from the DNA. This sample has about 150,000 clones, with more than 85% found just once.

This sequence was found in a man in his 60s with active or convalescent COVID-19. The V gene is TRBV18, the J gene TRBJ2-7; D perhaps matches TRBD2 (5 bases). Source material: peripheral blood. This CDR3 reads CASSPLDSIEQYF. The CDR3 DNA is TGTGCCAGCTCGCCCCTGGACTCCATCGAGCAGTACTTC. The variable domain in full, with the rest retrieved from reference TRBV18 and TRBJ2-7, is NAGVMQNPRHLVRRRGQEARLRCSPMKGHSHVYWYRQLPEEGLKFMVYLQKENIIDESGMPKERFSAEFPKEGPSILRIQQVVRGDSAAYFCASSPLDSIEQYFGPGTRLTVT.